A single sample gave rise to the 30 T cell receptor beta chains below, sequenced in a study of response to subunit inactivated influenza vaccine. TCRdb re-called the RT-PCR reads through MiXCR, storing one row per CDR3 protein. The data contain roughly 570,000 distinct CDR3 sequences, 10% to 15% of them singletons. The sample was PBMCs from blood, taken roughly 48 days after vaccination. These receptors were taken from a man in his fifties who received an inactivated influenza vaccine.

In this sample, this clonotype turned up a few times. This chain connects TRBV7-6 to TRBJ2-7; 8 nucleotides align to TRBD2. There are 14 residues in the CDR3. V trimming: 5 bases; J trimming: 4 bases; junction bases outside the gene matches: 7. Per the germline V gene, CDR1 is SGHVS and CDR2 is FNYEAQ. The DNA of the CDR3 is TGTGCCAGCAGCGGGTTAGCGGGGCCATACGAGCAGTACTTC. This sequence encodes CASSGLAGPYEQYF.

On this clonotype: At one end, the junction sequence differs from germline, possibly due to a read error. CDR3 DNA sequence: TGCAGTGCTAATCAGGGTATGGACACTGAAGCTGTCTTT. Its protein product is CSANQGMDTEAVF. The chain recombines TRBV20-1 with TRBJ1-1; D is perhaps TRBD1 (5 bases). The CDR3 spans 13 residues. CDR1 and CDR2 from the germline V gene are DFQATT and SNEGSKA (reference sequence).

This clonotype has a handful of counts. The rearrangement uses TRBV30 and TRBJ1-5, with 8 bases matching TRBD1. J was trimmed by 4 bases and V by 1 base; bases with no gene match: 3. CDR1 is GTSNPN and CDR2 is SVGIG in the germline V gene (reference sequence). This CDR3 has 14 residues. The CDR3 spells CAWSGRGRNQPQHF. In DNA form, the CDR3 reads TGTGCCTGGAGTGGCAGGGGGCGGAATCAGCCCCAGCATTTT. The variable domain in full, completed from reference TRBV30 and TRBJ1-5, reads SQTIHQWPATLVQPVGSPLSLECTVEGTSNPNLYWYRQAAGRGLQLLFYSVGIGQISSEVPQNLSASRPQDRQFILSSKKLLLSDSGFYLCAWSGRGRNQPQHFGDGTRLSIL.

This clonotype showed up many times. One end of the junction is discordant with germline, which a read error may explain. V and J are TRBV5-1 and TRBJ2-1, with TRBD1 matching 9 bases. Germline V CDR1 and CDR2: SGHRS, YFSETQ. The CDR3 covers 15 residues. The CDR3 reads CASSLTGGGYNEQFF. As DNA, the CDR3 is TGTGCCAGCAGCCTCACAGGGGGCGGCTACAATGAGCAGTTCTTC. Full variable domain (outside the CDR3, taken from reference TRBV5-1 and TRBJ2-1): KAGVTQTPRYLIKTRGQQVTLSCSPISGHRSVSWYQQTPGQGLQFLFEYFSETQRNKGNFPGRFSGRQFSNSRSEMNVSTLELGDSALYLCASSLTGGGYNEQFFGPGTRLTVL.

V and J are TRBV28 and TRBJ2-3, with 8 bases identical to TRBD2. The germline V gene has CDR1 MDHEN and CDR2 SYDVKM. V lost 5 bases and J lost 5; bases outside the gene matches: 9. The CDR3 is made up of 15 amino acids. The CDR3 spells CASSIISGKQDTQYF. DNA for the CDR3: TGTGCCAGCAGTATAATTAGCGGGAAGCAAGATACGCAGTATTTT. The complete variable domain, with remaining parts taken from reference TRBV28 and TRBJ2-3, reads DVKVTQSSRYLVKRTGEKVFLECVQDMDHENMFWYRQDPGLGLRLIYFSYDVKMKEKGDIPEGYSVSREKKERFSLILESASTNQTSMYLCASSIISGKQDTQYFGPGTRLTVL.

The J gene is TRBJ2-3, the V gene TRBV4-2, with TRBD2 matching over 10 bases. The CDR3 totals 18 residues. The junction had 8 bases not matched to a gene; V was cut back by 0 bases and J by 2 bases. Germline CDR1 and CDR2: LGHNA and YNFKEQ. CDR3: CASSQDSLTSGNTDTQYF. The CDR3 region has the DNA TGTGCCAGCAGCCAAGATTCCCTCACTAGCGGGAACACAGATACGCAGTATTTT.

This clonotype was recorded many times. The gene calls are TRBV29-1 and TRBJ2-2, with 7 bases matching TRBD2. From germline, CDR1 is SQVTM and CDR2 ANQGSEA. CDR3 length: 11 amino acids. J lost 7 bases, V lost 4 bases, and 0 bases had no gene match. The CDR3 DNA sequence: TGCAGCGTTGGGGGGGGCGGGGAGCTGTTTTTT. As protein: CSVGGGGELFF.

The chain links TRBV12-3 or TRBV12-4 to TRBJ1-2; unclear D gene. V was clipped by 3 bases and J by 8 bases, with 13 bases between them. The CDR3 spans 13 residues. The DNA for the CDR3 is TGTGCCAGCAGTTTCCGGTCAACGCAAGGCTACACCTTC. As protein: CASSFRSTQGYTF.

CDR3 residues: CASSRLAGYQETQYF. The CDR3 DNA follows: TGTGCCAGCAGCCGACTAGCGGGGTACCAAGAGACCCAGTACTTC. The chain has TRBV14 and TRBJ2-5; 11 bases match TRBD2. Germline-derived CDR1 and CDR2 are SGHDN and FVKESK. Trimming removed 4 bases from V and 0 bases from J; junction bases left unmatched: 1. CDR3 length: 15 residues.

The chain is built from TRBV15 and TRBJ2-6; D gene uncertain. This CDR3 has 16 residues. Germline CDR1 and CDR2: LNHNV and YYDKDF (reference sequence). V was pared by 0 bases and J by 1 base, with 7 bases between. CDR3: CATSRDRQSGANVLTF. CDR3 bases: TGTGCCACCAGCAGAGACCGCCAATCTGGGGCCAACGTCCTGACTTTC.

The chain combines TRBV7-2 with TRBJ2-1, with D possibly being TRBD1 (5 bases). With 1 base removed from V and 7 bases from J, the gap between germline ends came to 14 bases. Germline lookup yields CDR1 SGHTA and CDR2 FQGNSA. The CDR3 sequence is 15 residues long. CDR3 sequence: CASSLGGPTQNEQFF. CDR3 DNA: TGTGCCAGCAGCTTAGGGGGCCCGACCCAAAATGAGCAGTTCTTC.

In this sample, this clonotype turned up many times. The chain links TRBV20-1 to TRBJ2-7, with 10 bases aligning to TRBD1. The V gene's germline CDR1 is DFQATT and CDR2 SNEGSKA (reference sequence). The CDR3 is made up of 13 amino acids. The J segment lost 3 bases and the V segment lost 3 bases, leaving 2 bases of the junction unmatched. CDR3 residues: CSARGQGIYEQYF. CDR3 DNA sequence: TGCAGTGCTAGGGGACAGGGGATCTACGAGCAGTACTTC.

The chain is built from TRBV7-2 and TRBJ2-1; 9 bases fit TRBD1. Germline CDR1 SGHTA, CDR2 FQGNSA. CDR3 size: 15 residues. The J segment lost 9 bases and the V segment lost 5 bases, leaving 11 bases of the junction unmatched. DNA for the CDR3: TGTGCCAGCAGCCCCCGGGCCCCGGACAGGGGTGAGCAGTTCTTC. Encoded protein: CASSPRAPDRGEQFF. Full variable domain (remainder filled in from reference TRBV7-2 and TRBJ2-1): GAGVSQSPSNKVTEKGKDVELRCDPISGHTALYWYRQSLGQGLEFLIYFQGNSAPDKSGLPSDRFSAERTGGSVSTLTIQRTQQEDSAVYLCASSPRAPDRGEQFFGPGTRLTVL.

This chain uses TRBV20-1 with TRBJ2-2, with 7 nucleotides matching TRBD2. The CDR3 sequence is 13 residues long. V was pared by 3 bases and J by 6 bases, with 4 bases of the junction left unmatched. CDR1 and CDR2 from the germline V gene are DFQATT and SNEGSKA (reference sequence). The CDR3 spells CSASGGLPGELFF. CDR3 DNA sequence: TGCAGTGCTAGTGGGGGACTACCCGGGGAGCTGTTTTTT.

This chain links TRBV29-1 with TRBJ2-1; TRBD1 matches at 7 bases. The CDR3 totals 15 residues. V dropped 2 bases and J dropped 6; count of bases not matched to a gene: 10. Germline CDR1 reads SQVTM; CDR2 reads ANQGSEA. The DNA of the CDR3 is TGCAGCGTTGAACTTTACAGGGGCCGGTTCAATGAGCAGTTCTTC. As protein: CSVELYRGRFNEQFF.

The chain recombines TRBV12-3 or TRBV12-4 with TRBJ2-7; TRBD1 might be the D (6 bases). This CDR3 contains 14 residues. The ends were cut back, 6 bases at V and 2 bases at J, with 14 bases in the middle. The CDR3 loop reads CASRQGHGTYEQYF. CDR3 coding DNA: TGTGCCAGCAGGCAGGGGCATGGGACCTACGAGCAGTACTTC.

This clonotype was observed a few times. The J gene is TRBJ2-3, the V gene TRBV9; D may be TRBD2 (6 bases). The V gene's germline CDR1 is SGDLS and CDR2 YYNGEE. V dropped 4 bases and J dropped 3 bases, with 12 bases sitting between them. This CDR3 contains 14 residues. The CDR3 DNA reads TGTGCCAGCAGCACCCGACTAGTGACAGATACGCAGTATTTT. The encoded protein is CASSTRLVTDTQYF.

Many counts were recorded for this clonotype. The rearrangement joins TRBV5-1 to TRBJ2-7; no definite D call. The CDR3 has 14 residues. The germline V gene encodes CDR1 SGHRS and CDR2 YFSETQ. The V and J ends lost 2 bases and 2 bases respectively, with 11 bases between them. CDR3 coding DNA: TGCGCCAGCAGCTTAGCGATTGGGGCCTACGAGCAGTACTTC. The encoded protein is CASSLAIGAYEQYF.

The chain carries TRBV6-2 or TRBV6-3 and TRBJ2-1, with a possible D match to TRBD2 (7 bases). The CDR3 is made up of 14 amino acids. V lost 7 bases to trimming and J lost 15 bases, with 25 bases between them. Germline CDR1 and CDR2: MNHEY and SVGEGT. CDR3 sequence (DNA): TGTGCCAGCACTCAAAATAACCGCGGGGGCCAACCGTTCTTC. Its protein is CASTQNNRGGQPFF.

The chain employs TRBV7-2 and TRBJ2-1, with 7 bases that match TRBD1. CDR3 length: 15 amino acids. V lost 4 bases and J lost 0; bases outside the gene matches: 3. Looked up from germline, CDR1 is SGHTA and CDR2 is FQGNSA. CDR3 in amino acids: CASSYDRDSYNEQFF. DNA for the CDR3: TGTGCCAGCAGCTACGACAGGGACTCCTACAATGAGCAGTTCTTC.

This clonotype showed up just a few times. The CDR3 DNA reads as TGCAGTGCTAGAGCAAGACAGGCGTGGGAGCAGTACTTC. Translation gives CSARARQAWEQYF. The chain couples TRBV20-1 to TRBJ2-7; D perhaps matches TRBD1 (6 bases). The germline V and J ends were trimmed by 1 base and 7 bases, with 14 bases remaining between them. Germline loops: CDR1 DFQATT, CDR2 SNEGSKA (reference sequence). The CDR3 contains 13 residues.

This clonotype has at least ten counts. V and J are TRBV6-4 and TRBJ2-7; D is unresolved. Germline assignment: CDR1 MRHNA and CDR2 SNTAGT. V lost 0 bases to trimming and J lost 7 bases, with 4 bases between them. This CDR3 is built from 11 residues. The CDR3 DNA reads as TGTGCCAGCAGTGACTCGGGAGAGCAGTACTTC. Residues: CASSDSGEQYF.

V usage is TRBV20-1 and J usage is TRBJ2-5, with D possibly TRBD1 on 5 matching bases. The CDR3 spans 14 residues. The V gene lost 2 bases and the J gene lost 0 bases, with 10 bases spanning the gap. Germline V gene sequence: CDR1 DFQATT, CDR2 SNEGSKA (reference sequence). CDR3 coding DNA: TGCAGTGCTAGACTTCGACAGAACCAAGAGACCCAGTACTTC. As protein: CSARLRQNQETQYF.

This clonotype was recorded a few times. The chain carries TRBV12-3 or TRBV12-4 and TRBJ2-5; D possibly matches TRBD1 or TRBD2 (6 bases each). V dropped 5 bases and J dropped 7 bases, with 11 bases sitting between them. The CDR3 covers 12 residues. The chain's CDR3 is CASSEGGGTQYF. CDR3 nucleotide sequence: TGTGCCAGCAGTGAAGGGGGAGGGACCCAGTACTTC.

This clonotype has at least ten counts. The chain employs TRBV20-1 and TRBJ2-3; TRBD2 matches 13 bases. The V gene's germline CDR1 is DFQATT and CDR2 SNEGSKA (reference sequence). The V and J ends lost 1 base and 7 bases, in that order; junction bases with no gene match: 5. CDR3 length: 15 residues. The CDR3 spells CSARGTSGSSNTQYF. CDR3 DNA sequence: TGCAGTGCTAGAGGGACTAGCGGGAGCTCGAATACGCAGTATTTT.

At least ten counts were recorded for this clonotype. The chain joins TRBV12-3 or TRBV12-4 to TRBJ2-5, with D perhaps given as TRBD1 or TRBD2 (5 bases each). The V gene lost 3 bases and the J gene lost 3 bases, with 11 bases spanning the gap. CDR3 length equals 14 residues. The CDR3 region has the DNA TGTGCCAGCAGTTTTAAACTAGGGGAAGAGACCCAGTACTTC. Translation gives CASSFKLGEETQYF.

This clonotype was seen a few times. This rearrangement joins TRBV6-5 to TRBJ2-7; 10 bases line up with TRBD1. J lost 6 bases, V lost 2 bases, and 7 bases had no gene match. This CDR3 is 15 amino acids long. The V gene's germline CDR1 is MNHEY and CDR2 SVGAGI. The CDR3 loop is CASSYMGQGISEQYF. In nucleotides, the CDR3 is TGTGCCAGCAGTTACATGGGACAGGGGATTTCCGAGCAGTACTTC.

CDR3 bases: TGTGCCAGCAGCCGACGGACAGGGGGTAGCTCCTACGAGCAGTACTTC. It yields the protein CASSRRTGGSSYEQYF. The genes are TRBV7-2 and TRBJ2-7; 10 nucleotides line up with TRBD1. This CDR3 comprises 16 residues. Germline CDR1 SGHTA, CDR2 FQGNSA. J gave up 0 bases and V 5 bases, and 7 bases lay outside the gene matches.

The table lists this clonotype with many counts. The V and J genes are TRBV12-3 or TRBV12-4 and TRBJ2-5; D possibly matches TRBD1 or TRBD2 (5 bases each). V gave up 10 bases and J gave up 2 bases, with 14 bases separating them. The CDR3 is made up of 13 amino acids. The CDR3, as DNA: TGTGCCACCGCCCCGGGACGGCAAGAGACCCAGTACTTC. Residues: CATAPGRQETQYF.

The chain is built from TRBV19 and TRBJ2-4; perhaps TRBD1 as D (5 bases). The CDR3 runs to 13 residues. Germline values: CDR1 LNHDA, CDR2 SQIVND (reference sequence). With 4 bases removed from V and 6 bases from J, the gap between germline ends came to 10 bases. The CDR3 loop is CASSTGYGNIQYF. CDR3 DNA: TGTGCCAGTAGTACAGGGTACGGAAACATTCAGTACTTC.